A single sample gave rise to the 15 T cell receptor beta chains below, sequenced in a study of metastatic and nonmetastatic thyroid tumors. No treatment had been given to any patient before thyroid surgery. TCRdb reanalyzed the PCR reads with MiXCR. The table shows 9,500 to 11,000 clones, with approximately 32% occurring only once. Sample: tumor tissue. The receptors derive from a female donor with papillary thyroid cancer or a benign thyroid nodule (not recorded which). Some clones in this sample may be carry-over from other donors' samples.

In its sample, this clone was seen a few times. Compared with germline, one end of the junction differs, possibly owing to a read error. The chain couples TRBV27 to TRBJ1-2, with no clear D. The CDR3 sequence is 11 residues long. CDR1 and CDR2 (germline): MNHEY, SMNVEV (reference sequence). This chain's CDR3 is CASSKGYVYTF. The CDR3 region has the DNA TGTGCCAGCAGTAAAGGGTATGTCTACACCTTC.

CDR3 sequence reads: CASSQDHTGELFF. The DNA for the CDR3 is TGTGCCAGCAGCCAAGACCACACCGGGGAGCTGTTTTTT. V is TRBV3-1 and J is TRBJ2-2; D gene ambiguous. The CDR3 totals 13 residues. Germline lookup yields CDR1 LGHDT and CDR2 YNNKEL (reference sequence). V was pared by 0 bases and J by 3 bases, with 2 bases between.

The chain joins TRBV20-1 to TRBJ1-2; 7 bases are a match to TRBD1. The ends lost 5 bases at V and 4 bases at J; junction bases unmatched: 4. The CDR3 is made up of 12 amino acids. Germline CDR1 reads DFQATT; CDR2 reads SNEGSKA (reference sequence). The CDR3 here is CSARQGTYGYTF. Written as DNA, the CDR3 is TGCAGTGCTCGACAGGGAACCTATGGCTACACCTTC.

Within the sample, this clone is medium-sized. J is TRBJ2-7 and V is TRBV2; D gene ambiguous. The CDR3 has 15 amino acids. Germline V gene lookup returns CDR1 SNHLY and CDR2 FYNNEI. The V end lost 1 base, the J end lost 0 bases, and 10 bases lay between the germline ends. Here the CDR3 DNA reads TGTGCCAGCAGTGAAGGGGCAGCTCACTCCTACGAGCAGTACTTC. It yields the protein CASSEGAAHSYEQYF.

By sample share, this clone is medium-sized. The chain recombines TRBV19 with TRBJ2-7; the match to TRBD2 covers 8 bases. This CDR3 contains 15 residues. The V gene's germline CDR1 is LNHDA and CDR2 SQIVND (reference sequence). V shed 5 bases, J shed 4 bases, and the junction held 10 bases outside the gene matches. The DNA for the CDR3 is TGTGCCAGTAGTCCCTCGGCGGGAGGTAGGTACGAGCAGTACTTC. It specifies CASSPSAGGRYEQYF.

Notes on this clone: Other DNA sequences in the same sample also yield this CDR3. This chain links TRBV6-1 with TRBJ1-1, with TRBD1 identical over 8 bases. Trimming took 5 bases from V and 3 from J; bases not matched to a gene: 5. The germline gives CDR1 MNHNS, CDR2 SASEGT. The CDR3 has 14 amino acids. In DNA, the CDR3 is TGTGCCAGCAGTCCCCAGGGGGCGGACACTGAAGCTTTCTTT. Its protein product is CASSPQGADTEAFF.

The chain recombines TRBV30 with TRBJ1-1; D ambiguous. In germline, CDR1 is GTSNPN, CDR2 SVGIG (reference sequence). The V gene lost 0 bases and the J gene lost 1 base, with 12 bases spanning the gap. This CDR3 has 15 amino acids. CDR3 residues: CAWSVKGSGNTEAFF. The CDR3 region has the DNA TGTGCCTGGAGTGTAAAAGGGTCAGGGAACACTGAAGCTTTCTTT.

Only a few counts were recorded for this clone. The chain recombines TRBV5-6 with TRBJ2-5; 8 bases map to TRBD1. Germline lookup yields CDR1 SGHDT and CDR2 YYEEEE. The CDR3 sequence is 14 residues long. V gave up 4 bases and J gave up 2 bases; unmatched junction bases: 4. The CDR3 bases are TGTGCCAGCAGCCAGGGACAGGTTCAAGAGACCCAGTACTTC. It yields the protein CASSQGQVQETQYF. Together with reference TRBV5-6 and TRBJ2-5, the CDR3 gives the full variable domain: DAGVTQSPTHLIKTRGQQVTLRCSPKSGHDTVSWYQQALGQGPQFIFQYYEEEERQRGNFPDRFSGHQFPNYSSELNVNALLLGDSALYLCASSQGQVQETQYFGPGTRLLVL.

Details on this clone: An end of the junction does not agree with germline; a read error may underlie this. The rearrangement uses TRBV7-9 and TRBJ2-7, with unresolved D. Germline CDR1 is SEHNR and CDR2 is FQNEAQ (reference sequence). CDR3 length: 11 residues. CDR3 sequence: CAISLENQQYF. CDR3 bases: TGTGCCATCAGCTTAGAAAATCAGCAGTACTTC.

This clone has a count of ten or more. A much larger clone differs from this one at a single base, so this may be a read error. The V and J genes are TRBV7-6 and TRBJ2-7; 7 bases match TRBD1. The CDR3 spans 12 residues. V shed 5 bases and J 9 bases; nucleotides not matched to a gene: 7. In germline, CDR1 is SGHVS, CDR2 FNYEAQ. CDR3 nucleotide sequence: TGTGCCAGCAGCCCCCTGACAGGGATGCAGTACTTC. Translated: CASSPLTGMQYF.

DNA for the CDR3: TGCAGTGCTAGAGTAAGGGAATCTCAGCCCCAGCATTTT. It encodes CSARVRESQPQHF. The chain carries TRBV20-1 and TRBJ1-5, with D hard to call. The CDR3 runs 13 residues. Germline V gene lookup returns CDR1 DFQATT and CDR2 SNEGSKA (reference sequence). V lost 1 base to trimming and J lost 6 bases, with 10 bases between them.

The chain joins TRBV30 to TRBJ2-3; D remains unclear. Germline lookup yields CDR1 GTSNPN and CDR2 SVGIG (reference sequence). V shed 2 bases and J shed 1 base, with 13 bases lying between them. The CDR3 loop spans 15 amino acids. In DNA, the CDR3 is TGTGCCTGGAGTTTAGGCGCTGCCCGCACAGATACGCAGTATTTT. It codes for CAWSLGAARTDTQYF.

The chain couples TRBV18 to TRBJ2-7, with 7 bases aligning to TRBD2. V lost 6 bases, J lost 1 base, and 15 bases stayed unmatched. The CDR3 covers 17 residues. CDR1 and CDR2 (germline): KGHSH, LQKENI. Written as DNA, the CDR3 is TGTGCCAGCTCGCCCCATAGCGGGCCGTTAAGTTCCTACGAGCAGTACTTC. It translates to CASSPHSGPLSSYEQYF.

V usage is TRBV11-2 and J usage is TRBJ1-5, with 7 bases matching TRBD1. The CDR3 length is 15 residues. Germline V lookup: CDR1 SGHAT, CDR2 FQNNGV. The V gene end was trimmed by 0 bases and the J gene end by 4 bases; junction bases not matched to a gene: 3. CDR3 loop: CASSLDPGGNQPQHF. DNA of the CDR3: TGTGCCAGCAGCTTAGATCCAGGGGGAAATCAGCCCCAGCATTTT.

The CDR3 nucleotides are TGTGCCAGCTCACCCGCGGGGGGCCTCTACGAGCAGTACTTC. Residues: CASSPAGGLYEQYF. The chain combines TRBV18 with TRBJ2-7, with TRBD2 matching 8 bases. The V segment lost 3 bases and the J segment 3 bases; nucleotides outside the gene matches: 4. Germline CDR1 reads KGHSH; CDR2 reads LQKENI. The CDR3 consists of 14 residues.